The rows below give T cell receptor beta chains drawn from one sample of a study of technical replicates of blood from a few donors. TCRdb keeps only in-frame clones here, not all; method: immunoSEQ multiplex PCR. The top ten clones hold 0.42% of a sample with under 95,000 clones, 92% of them seen once. Sequencing was done on a sample of T cells isolated from PBMCs. All receptors come from a human donor in good health. The CDR3 runs from the conserved cysteine through the conserved F or W. The D gene is left open where the match is weak. A clone size is listed for some rows: how often the clone was seen (once, few, many), or a class if it is expanded.

D	size	V	J	CDR3	DNA
-	once	TRBV30	TRBJ2-7	CAWSKHTTNEQYF	TGTGCCTGGAGTAAACATACTACCAACGAGCAGTACTTC
-	once	TRBV29-1	TRBJ1-1	CSVRRGSTEAFF	TGCAGCGTGCGCAGGGGAAGTACTGAAGCTTTCTTT
-	-	TRBV4-2	TRBJ1-2	CASSQGVLNYGYTF	TGTGCCAGCAGCCAAGGAGTTCTTAACTATGGCTACACCTTC
TRBD1	-	TRBV2	TRBJ1-5	CASRGTGPFNQPQHF	TGTGCCAGCAGAGGGACAGGCCCGTTTAATCAGCCCCAGCATTTT
-	-	TRBV5-6	TRBJ1-2	CASIPWGGRYYGYTF	TGTGCCAGCATCCCCTGGGGGGGGCGCTACTATGGCTACACCTTC
-	-	TRBV27	TRBJ2-1	CASSFLGAPTQSEQFF	TGTGCCAGCAGTTTTTTGGGGGCCCCGACTCAGAGTGAGCAGTTCTTC
TRBD1	once	TRBV18	TRBJ2-1	CASSPLGQGLGYEQFF	TGTGCCAGCTCACCACTGGGACAGGGCTTAGGTTATGAGCAGTTCTTC
TRBD1	-	TRBV5-1	TRBJ1-2	CASSIQGENSPGYTF	TGCGCCAGCAGCATACAGGGGGAAAATTCCCCTGGCTACACCTTC
-	-	TRBV2	TRBJ2-1	CASSVERPYNEQFF	TGTGCCAGCAGTGTCGAGCGGCCCTACAATGAGCAGTTCTTC
-	-	TRBV9	TRBJ1-5	CASSVEGGNQPQHF	TGTGCCAGCAGCGTAGAAGGGGGCAATCAGCCCCAGCATTTT
-	-	TRBV6-5	TRBJ1-2	CASSSPRTETNYGYTF	TGTGCCAGCAGTTCTCCCCGGACAGAGACTAACTATGGCTACACCTTC
TRBD2	-	TRBV5-1	TRBJ2-3	CASSLGAGLTDTQYF	TGCGCCAGCAGCTTGGGAGCGGGACTCACAGATACGCAGTATTTT
-	few	TRBV27	TRBJ2-3	CASSFRDTQYF	TGTGCCAGCAGTTTCCGGGATACGCAGTATTTT
TRBD1	-	TRBV28	TRBJ1-2	CASSFSGQGYGYTF	TGTGCCAGCAGTTTTTCGGGACAGGGTTATGGCTACACCTTC
TRBD1	-	TRBV5-1	TRBJ1-4	CASSLDRGGEKLFF	TGCGCCAGCAGCTTGGACAGGGGAGGTGAAAAACTGTTTTTT
TRBD1	-	TRBV6-5	TRBJ2-7	CASKVTGGHEQYF	TGTGCCAGCAAGGTTACAGGGGGGCACGAGCAGTACTTC
TRBD1	-	TRBV29-1	TRBJ1-4	CSAGTGLDEKLFF	TGCAGCGCTGGGACAGGGTTGGACGAAAAACTGTTTTTT
-	-	TRBV9	TRBJ2-2	CASSGTGIAGELFF	TGTGCCAGCAGCGGTACAGGTATCGCCGGGGAGCTGTTTTTT
-	-	TRBV7-2	TRBJ2-1	CASSLDPGLNEQFF	TGTGCCAGCAGCTTAGATCCGGGGTTAAATGAGCAGTTCTTC
-	-	TRBV11-2	TRBJ2-3	CASSFHITDTQYF	TGTGCCAGCAGCTTCCACATCACAGATACGCAGTATTTT
-	-	TRBV9	TRBJ1-2	CASSDSYGYTF	TGTGCCAGCAGCGACAGTTATGGCTACACCTTC
-	-	TRBV27	TRBJ1-3	CASSLSRGNTIYF	TGTGCCAGCAGTTTGAGCAGGGGAAACACCATATATTTT
-	-	TRBV19	TRBJ1-1	CASSIWSENTEAFF	TGTGCCAGTAGTATTTGGTCAGAGAACACTGAAGCTTTCTTT
TRBD1	-	TRBV15	TRBJ1-2	CATSRATGGTYTF	TGTGCCACCAGCAGAGCTACAGGGGGTACCTACACCTTC
-	-	TRBV11-3	TRBJ1-5	CASSPRDFHDQHF	TGTGCCAGCAGCCCTCGAGACTTTCATGACCAGCATTTT
-	-	TRBV6-5	TRBJ2-2	CASIRGGTGELFF	TGTGCCAGCATAAGAGGGGGTACCGGGGAGCTGTTTTTT
-	once	TRBV11-2	TRBJ1-3	CASSPDSGSGNTIYF	TGTGCCAGCAGCCCAGACAGTGGCTCTGGAAACACCATATATTTT
TRBD2	-	TRBV30	TRBJ2-5	CAWSDLAGGFGTQYF	TGTGCCTGGAGTGACCTCGCGGGAGGCTTCGGGACCCAGTACTTC
-	-	TRBV12-5	TRBJ2-1	CASGLVTREQFF	TGTGCTAGTGGTTTGGTAACGCGGGAGCAGTTCTTC
TRBD1	-	TRBV30	TRBJ2-5	CAWKLGQGAGQETQYF	TGTGCCTGGAAGTTGGGACAGGGGGCGGGGCAAGAGACCCAGTACTTC
-	-	TRBV29-1	TRBJ2-5	CSVGLSWEETQYF	TGCAGCGTAGGACTTAGTTGGGAAGAGACCCAGTACTTC
-	once	TRBV9	TRBJ1-1	CASSLSLNTEAFF	TGTGCCAGCAGCCTTAGTCTGAACACTGAAGCTTTCTTT
TRBD2	-	TRBV11-2	TRBJ2-5	CASRIPGLAQETQYF	TGTGCCAGCAGAATACCGGGACTAGCACAAGAGACCCAGTACTTC
TRBD2	-	TRBV5-6	TRBJ2-1	CASSSNFLGLGSREQFF	TGTGCCAGCAGCTCGAACTTCCTGGGACTAGGATCTCGTGAGCAGTTCTTC
-	-	TRBV21-1	TRBJ2-2	CASSKAYRTESNTGELFF	TGTGCCAGCAGCAAAGCGTATCGAACAGAATCTAACACCGGGGAGCTGTTTTTT
TRBD1	-	TRBV5-4	TRBJ2-1	CASSKGTGGYNEQFF	TGTGCCAGCAGCAAGGGGACAGGAGGGTACAATGAGCAGTTCTTC
-	-	TRBV5-1	TRBJ2-5	CASSLAVSGLSETQYF	TGCGCCAGCAGCTTGGCCGTAAGCGGGTTGTCGGAGACCCAGTACTTC
-	-	TRBV28	TRBJ1-1	CASSFSGGIAEAFF	TGTGCCAGCAGTTTCTCGGGGGGCATAGCTGAAGCTTTCTTT
TRBD1	-	TRBV7-9	TRBJ2-7	CASSHTGQGLYEQYF	TGTGCCAGCAGCCATACTGGACAGGGGTTATACGAGCAGTACTTC
-	-	TRBV6-5	TRBJ1-2	CASGYRERYGYTF	TGTGCCAGCGGATACAGGGAGAGGTATGGCTACACCTTC
TRBD1	-	TRBV4-3	TRBJ1-2	CASSYTGTAYGYTF	TGCGCCAGCAGCTACACCGGGACAGCTTATGGCTACACCTTC
TRBD1	few	TRBV7-9	TRBJ1-1	CASSPKGIRDRDVRAFF	TGTGCCAGCAGCCCTAAGGGAATCCGGGACAGGGACGTGCGGGCTTTCTTT
TRBD1	-	TRBV5-6	TRBJ1-2	CASSLDLLAGGENGYTF	TGTGCCAGCAGCTTGGATCTTTTGGCAGGGGGCGAGAATGGCTACACCTTC
-	-	TRBV20-1	TRBJ2-1	CSAPSSEQFF	TGCAGTGCCCCTAGTAGTGAGCAGTTCTTC
TRBD2	-	TRBV11-3	TRBJ2-7	CASSLNQREVGGEQYF	TGTGCCAGCAGCTTAAACCAGCGGGAGGTGGGGGGCGAGCAGTACTTC
TRBD1	once	TRBV7-3	TRBJ2-1	CASSLVRQGRNEQFF	TGTGCCAGCAGCTTAGTTCGACAGGGGCGCAATGAGCAGTTCTTC